This is a list of T cell receptor beta chains from one sample in a study of neurological immune-mediated disorders. MiXCR, applied by TCRdb to the 5' RACE reads, yields one record per CDR3 protein. The sample consists of about 35,000 distinct CDR3 sequences, 3% to 4% of them appearing once. What was sequenced was PBMCs. These receptors all stem from a man aged 25-40 years with multiple sclerosis. Both conserved end residues are part of each CDR3. The D gene is left open where the match is weak. A row's size may be missing; if present it is once, few, many or a size class.

NA,NA,TRBV6-5,TRBJ1-6,CASSYQPRVSPLHF,TGTGCCAGCAGTTACCAGCCAAGGGTTTCACCCCTCCACTTT
many,NA,TRBV5-6,TRBJ2-5,CASSLTLGTAAQETQYF,TGTGCCAGCAGCTTGACTCTAGGGACGGCGGCCCAAGAGACCCAGTACTTC
many,NA,TRBV5-1,TRBJ2-2,CASSVRETANTGELFF,TGCGCCAGCAGCGTGAGGGAGACCGCGAACACCGGGGAGCTGTTTTTT
NA,NA,TRBV27,TRBJ1-2,CASKPQGSYGYTF,TGTGCCAGCAAACCCCAGGGGAGCTATGGCTACACCTTC
many,TRBD1,TRBV6-2/TRBV6-3,TRBJ2-1,CASIKGTGIYNEQFF,TGTGCCAGCATCAAAGGGACAGGGATTTACAATGAGCAGTTCTTC
many,TRBD2,TRBV20-1,TRBJ2-7,CSAHLGGSSYEQYF,TGCAGTGCTCACCTGGGCGGGAGCTCCTACGAGCAGTACTTC
many,TRBD1,TRBV20-1,TRBJ2-7,CSARDRVSSEQYF,TGCAGTGCTAGGGACAGGGTTTCAAGCGAGCAGTACTTC
NA,TRBD1,TRBV5-1,TRBJ2-5,CASSLGQGEETQYF,TGCGCCAGCAGCTTGGGACAGGGGGAAGAGACCCAGTACTTC
many,NA,TRBV20-1,TRBJ2-7,CSASRQGTRYEQYF,TGCAGTGCTAGCCGTCAGGGTACGCGCTACGAGCAGTACTTC
NA,NA,TRBV2,TRBJ2-1,CASRERLDTDEQFF,TGTGCCAGCAGGGAACGACTAGATACCGATGAGCAGTTCTTC
many,NA,TRBV6-1,TRBJ1-1,CASSEGQVVTEAFF,TGTGCCAGCAGTGAAGGACAGGTAGTAACTGAAGCTTTCTTT
many,NA,TRBV5-6,TRBJ2-3,CASSFNRVDTQYF,TGTGCCAGCAGCTTTAATCGCGTAGATACGCAGTATTTT
many,NA,TRBV5-1,TRBJ1-1,CASSLGREGPNTEAFF,TGCGCCAGCAGCTTGGGCCGCGAGGGGCCAAACACTGAAGCTTTCTTT
many,TRBD2,TRBV7-7,TRBJ2-5,CASSFGLAGVWETQYF,TGTGCTAGCAGTTTTGGACTAGCGGGGGTGTGGGAGACCCAGTACTTC
many,NA,TRBV5-1,TRBJ2-7,CASSLGQGPPYEQYF,TGCGCCAGCAGCTTGGGGCAGGGGCCTCCCTACGAGCAGTACTTC
many,NA,TRBV7-8,TRBJ2-2,CASSPDTGELFF,TGTGCCAGCAGCCCCGACACCGGGGAGCTGTTTTTT
many,TRBD1,TRBV20-1,TRBJ1-1,CSANGQGMNTEAFF,TGCAGTGCTAACGGACAGGGGATGAACACTGAAGCTTTCTTT
many,TRBD1,TRBV5-4,TRBJ2-1,CASSLQGGSYNEQFF,TGTGCCAGCAGCCTACAGGGGGGCTCCTACAATGAGCAGTTCTTC
NA,NA,TRBV5-5,TRBJ1-5,CASSPSGWGNQPQHF,TGTGCCAGCAGCCCCTCCGGTTGGGGGAATCAGCCCCAGCATTTT
many,TRBD1,TRBV12-3/TRBV12-4,TRBJ1-1,CASSPTGDTEAFF,TGTGCCAGCAGTCCCACAGGGGATACTGAAGCTTTCTTT
many,NA,TRBV10-3,TRBJ2-6,CAISESGGSGANVLTF,TGTGCCATCAGTGAGTCAGGGGGCTCTGGGGCCAACGTCCTGACTTTC
few,NA,TRBV5-1,TRBJ2-7,CASSLIPGAEQYF,TGCGCCAGCAGCTTGATTCCGGGAGCAGAGCAGTACTTC
many,TRBD1,TRBV2,TRBJ2-5,CASRSRGLYQETQYF,TGTGCCAGCAGGTCCAGGGGGTTATACCAAGAGACCCAGTACTTC
NA,NA,TRBV5-1,TRBJ1-2,CASSLVMDYGYTF,TGCGCCAGCAGCTTGGTGATGGACTATGGCTACACCTTC
many,TRBD1,TRBV20-1,TRBJ2-3,CSAPDRSTDTQYF,TGCAGTGCCCCGGACAGGAGCACAGATACGCAGTATTTT
medium-sized,NA,TRBV20-1,TRBJ1-6,CSARDRGAYNSPLHF,TGCAGTGCTAGAGATAGGGGGGCCTATAATTCACCCCTCCACTTT
many,TRBD1,TRBV10-3,TRBJ1-6,CAISEKQGSSYNSPLHF,TGTGCCATCAGTGAGAAACAGGGGAGCTCCTATAATTCACCCCTCCACTTT
NA,NA,TRBV6-5,TRBJ1-1,CASSLSWMNTEAFF,TGTGCCAGCAGCCTAAGTTGGATGAACACTGAAGCTTTCTTT
many,NA,TRBV4-3,TRBJ1-3,CASSQSSGNTIYF,TGCGCCAGCAGCCAATCGTCCGGAAACACCATATATTTT
medium-sized,NA,TRBV4-3,TRBJ2-6,CASSQGQGPGGANVLTF,TGCGCCAGCAGCCAAGGGCAGGGGCCGGGGGGGGCCAACGTCCTGACTTTC
few,TRBD1,TRBV7-2,TRBJ1-5,CASSSGRDRINQPQHF,TGTGCCAGCAGCTCGGGTCGGGACAGGATCAATCAGCCCCAGCATTTT
many,TRBD1,TRBV6-1,TRBJ1-2,CASRDREAYGYTF,TGTGCCAGCAGGGACAGGGAGGCGTATGGCTACACCTTC
many,NA,TRBV5-1,TRBJ1-1,CASSLFQVNTEAFF,TGCGCCAGCAGCTTGTTCCAGGTGAACACTGAAGCTTTCTTT
few,NA,TRBV4-2,TRBJ2-5,CASSDRIGGTQYF,TGTGCCAGCAGCGACAGGATCGGCGGGACCCAGTACTTC
NA,TRBD1,TRBV20-1,TRBJ2-1,CSDAGTGGNEQFF,TGCAGTGACGCCGGGACAGGGGGCAATGAGCAGTTCTTC
medium-sized,NA,TRBV15,TRBJ2-3,CATSRPPSGDTQYF,TGTGCCACCAGCAGACCTCCGTCGGGGGATACGCAGTATTTT
many,NA,TRBV27,TRBJ1-1,CASSTGTNTEAFF,TGTGCCAGCAGCACTGGGACGAACACTGAAGCTTTCTTT
many,NA,TRBV6-5,TRBJ1-2,CAAAVMGINYGYTF,TGTGCAGCCGCGGTGATGGGAATTAACTATGGCTACACCTTC
medium-sized,NA,TRBV24-1,TRBJ2-2,CATSAQPNTGELFF,TGTGCCACCAGTGCACAGCCGAACACCGGGGAGCTGTTTTTT
many,NA,TRBV6-5,TRBJ2-1,CASSYSGGTYNEQFF,TGTGCCAGCAGTTACTCGGGGGGCACCTACAATGAGCAGTTCTTC
many,NA,TRBV12-3/TRBV12-4,TRBJ1-2,CASSLGIYYGYTF,TGTGCCAGCAGTTTAGGGATCTACTATGGCTACACCTTC
many,TRBD1,TRBV24-1,TRBJ2-2,CATSAAGTGTTGELFF,TGTGCCACCAGTGCCGCCGGGACAGGGACCACCGGGGAGCTGTTTTTT
few,NA,TRBV9,TRBJ2-7,CASSVGLANYEQYF,TGTGCCAGCAGCGTCGGACTGGCTAACTACGAGCAGTACTTC
medium-sized,TRBD2,TRBV7-2,TRBJ2-2,CASSPTGTTRLGRPGELFF,TGTGCCAGCAGCCCGACCGGGACTACCAGGTTGGGGCGCCCCGGGGAGCTGTTTTTT
many,NA,TRBV27,TRBJ1-2,CASLSPTGLGYTF,TGTGCCAGCCTTAGCCCAACGGGTCTTGGCTACACCTTC